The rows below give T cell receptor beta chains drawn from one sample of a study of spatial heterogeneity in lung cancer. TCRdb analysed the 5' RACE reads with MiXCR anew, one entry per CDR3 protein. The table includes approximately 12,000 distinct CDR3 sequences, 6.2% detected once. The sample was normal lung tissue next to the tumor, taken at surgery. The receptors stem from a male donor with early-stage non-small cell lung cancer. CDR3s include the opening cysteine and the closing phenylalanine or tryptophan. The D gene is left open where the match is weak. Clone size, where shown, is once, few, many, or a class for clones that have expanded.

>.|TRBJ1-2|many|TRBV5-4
TGTGCCAGCAGACGGGGGGGGCCAGGGGAGGACTATGGCTACACCTTC
CASRRGGPGEDYGYTF
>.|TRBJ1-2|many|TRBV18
TGTGCCAGCTCACCACCCCCAGGGTTTTTTCATAACTATGGCTACACCTTC
CASSPPPGFFHNYGYTF
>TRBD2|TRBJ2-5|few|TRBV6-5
TGTGCCAGCAGTAAGGGACTAGCGGGAGATCGGCAAGAGACCCAGTACTTC
CASSKGLAGDRQETQYF
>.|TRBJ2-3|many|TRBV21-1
TGTGCCAGCAGCAAAGAGATACAGCTGCTCACAGATACGCAGTATTTT
CASSKEIQLLTDTQYF
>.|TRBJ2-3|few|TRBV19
TGTGCCAGTAGTAGGCAGGGGAGCACAGATACGCAGTATTTT
CASSRQGSTDTQYF
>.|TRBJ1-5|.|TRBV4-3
TGCGCCAGCAGCCAAGATTTGCAGGGTATGAATCAGCCCCAGCATTTT
CASSQDLQGMNQPQHF
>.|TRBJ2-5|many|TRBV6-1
TGTGCCAGCTCGGGCGGGACATTGGAGACCCAGTACTTC
CASSGGTLETQYF
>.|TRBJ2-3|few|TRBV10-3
TGTGCCATCAGTGAGGGTCAGCCTAGCACAGATACGCAGTATTTT
CAISEGQPSTDTQYF
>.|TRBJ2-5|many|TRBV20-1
TGCAGTGCTAGAGGCTCCCCAGGCACGGTCACTCAAGAGACCCAGTACTTC
CSARGSPGTVTQETQYF
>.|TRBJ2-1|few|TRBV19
TGTGCCAGTAGTACAGGGGTCGGTGAGCAGTTCTTC
CASSTGVGEQFF
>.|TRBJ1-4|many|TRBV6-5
TGTGCCAGCAGCCAGATCAGTGCAACTAATGAAAAACTGTTTTTT
CASSQISATNEKLFF
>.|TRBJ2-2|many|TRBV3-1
TGTGCCAGCAGCCTTGGAGGGGGCGCAATGATCGGGGAGCTGTTTTTT
CASSLGGGAMIGELFF
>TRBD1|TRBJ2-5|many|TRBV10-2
TGCGCCTCGTCCAGGGGGAAGAAGGAGACCCAGTACTTC
CASSRGKKETQYF
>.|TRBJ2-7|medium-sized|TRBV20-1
TGCAGTGCTAGAGACCCTCCCGCCTACGAGCAGTACTTC
CSARDPPAYEQYF